This TCR beta chain was obtained from a study of T cells in Graves' hyperthyroidism and ophthalmopathy. Authors of the study amplified TCR beta CDR3 regions from RNA transcripts. The HTBI set primed first-round TCR CDR3 RT-PCR. Using its own MiXCR run on the multiplex PCR reads, TCRdb lists one record per CDR3 protein. Among under 800,000 distinct CDR3 sequences listed, about 15% were seen once. At least ten counts were recorded for this clonotype. V gave up 3 bases and J gave up 0 bases, with 15 bases separating them. The germline V gene encodes CDR1 SEHNR and CDR2 FQNEAQ (reference sequence). The CDR3 spans 17 residues.

The chain recombines TRBV7-9 with TRBJ2-1; no clear D gene. Input material: blood. This receptor was taken from a woman between 18 and 30 years old with Graves' hyperthyroidism. This chain's CDR3 is CASSFPPGLSSYNEQFF. As DNA, the CDR3 is TGTGCCAGCAGCTTTCCCCCCGGCCTTAGCTCCTACAATGAGCAGTTCTTC.